This TCR beta chain was retrieved from a study of blood T cell repertoires in COVID-19. Overall study: The United States, Italy and Spain were the sources of the acute and convalescent COVID-19 samples. T cells, B-cell-depleted T cells, or PBMCs supplied cDNA or gDNA.

This clone was observed once. Original methodology: Reference gene primer amplification gave nucleated cell count estimates. The assay was immunoSEQ multiplex PCR, and TCRdb's table has in-frame clones only and misses some. The V and J calls and clone size were taken over from that table, and D and trimming were inferred from the DNA. The table has 130,000 or so clones, approximately 84% seen once; the top ten hold over 1.1%. Germline CDR1 is SGDLS and CDR2 is YYNGEE. This CDR3 has 13 residues. Trimming removed 0 bases from V and 4 bases from J, with 5 bases in between. The sequencing sample was made of peripheral blood. The sequence was collected from a man in his sixties with acute or convalescent COVID-19. The V call is TRBV9, the J call TRBJ1-5, with D hard to call. CDR3 sequence reads: CASSVAGNQPQHF. CDR3 DNA: TGTGCCAGCAGCGTAGCAGGTAATCAGCCCCAGCATTTT.